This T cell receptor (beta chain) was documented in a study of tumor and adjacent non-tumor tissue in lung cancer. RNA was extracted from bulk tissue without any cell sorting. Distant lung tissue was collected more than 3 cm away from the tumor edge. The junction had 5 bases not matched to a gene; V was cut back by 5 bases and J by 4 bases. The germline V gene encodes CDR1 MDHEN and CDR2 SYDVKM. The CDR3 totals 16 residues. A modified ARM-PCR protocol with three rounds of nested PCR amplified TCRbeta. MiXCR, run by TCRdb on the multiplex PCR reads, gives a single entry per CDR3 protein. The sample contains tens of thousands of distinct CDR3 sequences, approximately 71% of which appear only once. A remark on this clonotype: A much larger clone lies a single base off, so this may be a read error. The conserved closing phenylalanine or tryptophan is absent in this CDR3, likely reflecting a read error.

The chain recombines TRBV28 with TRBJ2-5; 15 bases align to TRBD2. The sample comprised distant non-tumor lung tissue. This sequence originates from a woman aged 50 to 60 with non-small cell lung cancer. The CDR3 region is CASSPGLAGGRETQYL. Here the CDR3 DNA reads TGTGCCAGCAGTCCCGGACTAGCGGGAGGGAGAGAGACCCAGTACTTA.